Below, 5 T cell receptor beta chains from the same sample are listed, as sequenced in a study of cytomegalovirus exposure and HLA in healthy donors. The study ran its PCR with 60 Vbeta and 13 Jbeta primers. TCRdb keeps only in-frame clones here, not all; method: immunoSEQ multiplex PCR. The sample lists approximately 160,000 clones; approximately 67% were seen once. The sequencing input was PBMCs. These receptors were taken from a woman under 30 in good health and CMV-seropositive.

In nucleotides, the CDR3 is TGTGCCAGCAGCGAACAGGGCGACTATGGCTACACCTTC. Translation gives CASSEQGDYGYTF. This chain links TRBV9 with TRBJ1-2; maybe TRBD1 (6 bases). The germline V and J ends were trimmed by 3 bases and 3 bases, with 9 bases remaining between them. Looked up from germline, CDR1 is SGDLS and CDR2 is YYNGEE. The CDR3 extends over 13 amino acids.

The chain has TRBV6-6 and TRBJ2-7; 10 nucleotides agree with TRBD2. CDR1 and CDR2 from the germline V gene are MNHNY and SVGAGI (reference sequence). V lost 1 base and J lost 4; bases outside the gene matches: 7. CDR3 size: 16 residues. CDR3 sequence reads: CASSYLRTSGFYEQYF. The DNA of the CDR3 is TGTGCCAGCAGTTACTTGAGGACTAGCGGATTTTACGAGCAGTACTTC.

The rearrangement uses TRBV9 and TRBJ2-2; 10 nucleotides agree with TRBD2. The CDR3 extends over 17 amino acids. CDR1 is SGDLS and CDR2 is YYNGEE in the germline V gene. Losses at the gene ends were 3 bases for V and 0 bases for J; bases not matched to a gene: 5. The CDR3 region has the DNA TGTGCCAGCAGCGCCCGACTAGCGGGTTCGAACACCGGGGAGCTGTTTTTT. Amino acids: CASSARLAGSNTGELFF.

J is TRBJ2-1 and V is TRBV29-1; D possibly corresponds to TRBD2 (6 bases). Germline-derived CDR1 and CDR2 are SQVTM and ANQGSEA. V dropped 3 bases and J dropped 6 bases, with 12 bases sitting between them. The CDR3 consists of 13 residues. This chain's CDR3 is CSVDRGAGNEQFF. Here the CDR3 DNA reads TGCAGCGTTGACCGCGGAGCGGGCAATGAGCAGTTCTTC.

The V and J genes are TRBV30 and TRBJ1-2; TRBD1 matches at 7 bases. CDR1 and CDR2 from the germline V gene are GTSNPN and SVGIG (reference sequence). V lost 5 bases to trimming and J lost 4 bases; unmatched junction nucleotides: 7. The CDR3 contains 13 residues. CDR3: CAWGGQALYGYTF. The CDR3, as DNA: TGTGCCTGGGGTGGACAGGCCCTCTATGGCTACACCTTC.